This note documents a single T cell receptor beta chain sequence. This CDR3 comprises 16 residues. Germline CDR1 and CDR2: GTSNPN and SVGIG (reference sequence). The V and J ends lost 7 bases and 3 bases, in that order; junction bases with no gene match: 11. Here immunoSEQ multiplex PCR was the method, and the copy in TCRdb shows in-frame clones only, minus some. The top ten clones hold 12% to 15% of a sample with 140,000 or so clones, over 90% of them seen once. The data derive from a study of control samples from healthy donors and cancer patients. The source of this sequence is a man aged 55 to 70 with colorectal cancer. The genes are TRBV30 and TRBJ2-2, with 10 bases fitting TRBD2. Sequenced material: PBMCs. In DNA form, the CDR3 reads TGTGCCTCGAGGAGCGGGGGGGCGGGCGACACCGGGGAGCTGTTTTTT. Amino acids: CASRSGGAGDTGELFF.